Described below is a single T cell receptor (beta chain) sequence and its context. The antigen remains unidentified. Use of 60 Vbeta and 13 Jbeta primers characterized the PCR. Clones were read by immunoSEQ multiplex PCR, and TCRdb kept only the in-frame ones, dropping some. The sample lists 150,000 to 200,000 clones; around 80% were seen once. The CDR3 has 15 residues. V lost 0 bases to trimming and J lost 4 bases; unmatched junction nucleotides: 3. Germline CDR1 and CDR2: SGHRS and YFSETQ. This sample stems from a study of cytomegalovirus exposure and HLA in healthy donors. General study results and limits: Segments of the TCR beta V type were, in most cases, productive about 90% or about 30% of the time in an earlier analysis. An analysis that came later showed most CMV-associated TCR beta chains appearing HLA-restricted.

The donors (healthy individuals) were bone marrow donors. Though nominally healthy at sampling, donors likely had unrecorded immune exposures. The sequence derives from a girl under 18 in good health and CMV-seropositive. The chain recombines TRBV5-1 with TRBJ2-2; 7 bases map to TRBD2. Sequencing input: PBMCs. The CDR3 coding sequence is TGCGCCAGCAGCTTGGAACTAGCGATCACCGGGGAGCTGTTTTTT. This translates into CASSLELAITGELFF.